The entry below gives a single T cell receptor beta chain sequence along with its context. Its antigen is not identified. PCR employed 60 Vbeta and 13 Jbeta primers. Clones were read by immunoSEQ multiplex PCR, and TCRdb kept only the in-frame ones, dropping some. The profile covers some 140,000 clones, with about three quarters appearing a single time and about 1.2% taken by the ten largest. This sample is drawn from a study of cytomegalovirus exposure and HLA in healthy donors. Study-wide results and limits: Fewer N-insertions (relative to the roughly 660-donor mean) were reportedly seen in an Asian-associated ancestry cluster in a later analysis. In a later analysis, DRB1 alleles had the most associated TCRs; HLA-C alleles the fewest.

Germline assignment: CDR1 SGHRS and CDR2 YFSETQ. The CDR3 is made up of 13 amino acids. V gave up 3 bases and J gave up 9 bases, with 13 bases separating them. Input material: PBMCs. The receptor was isolated from a woman aged 40 to 55 in good health and CMV-seronegative. The chain employs TRBV5-1 and TRBJ2-1, with D possibly TRBD1 on 8 matching bases. CDR3 DNA: TGCGCCAGCAGCTACACAGGGGGGGGTGAGCAGTTCTTC. Translating gives CASSYTGGGEQFF. Full variable domain (missing parts from reference TRBV5-1 and TRBJ2-1): KAGVTQTPRYLIKTRGQQVTLSCSPISGHRSVSWYQQTPGQGLQFLFEYFSETQRNKGNFPGRFSGRQFSNSRSEMNVSTLELGDSALYLCASSYTGGGEQFFGPGTRLTVL.